Following are 2 T cell receptor beta chains from one sample sequenced in a study of CD8+CD57+ T cells in acquired aplastic anemia. For CDR3 and TCR beta VDJ profiling, genomic DNA was the template used. MiXCR, applied by TCRdb to the reads, yields one record per CDR3 protein. The repertoire consists of around 400,000 distinct CDR3 sequences, with around 72% occurring once and the leading ten covering 3.5% to 4.5%. Sequenced sample: sorted CD4+, CD8+, or CD8+CD57+ T cells (not recorded which) from PBMCs. The receptor source for this set is a human donor in good health, serving as a control.

V gene TRBV20-1 combines with J gene TRBJ1-1; D is uncertain. The V end lost 6 bases, the J end lost 6 bases, and 14 bases lay between the germline ends. The V gene's germline CDR1 is DFQATT and CDR2 SNEGSKA (reference sequence). This CDR3 has 12 residues. CDR3 nucleotide sequence: TGCAGTGCGGAGCCGCGACTCGCTGAAGCTTTCTTT. Translating it yields CSAEPRLAEAFF.

This clonotype was seen once. Since the CDR3 does not end with the conserved phenylalanine or tryptophan, this likely comes from a read error. No DNA is shown, since the ends of the CDR3 on it are uncertain; the CDR3 is the one TCRdb lists. The chain recombines TRBV7-2 with TRBJ2-5; whether TRBD1, the table's D call, matches the DNA was not checked. CDR1 is SGHTA, CDR2 FQGNSA, per germline. Including both end residues, the CDR3 is 14 amino acids long. The CDR3 here is CASSLGLAGNTGEL.